These T cell receptor beta chains were read from a single sample in a study of blood T cell repertoires in COVID-19. Data came from immunoSEQ multiplex PCR; TCRdb stores just in-frame clones and leaves some out. The sample shows approximately 110,000 clones, roughly 85% of them seen only once. Sequenced material: peripheral blood. The receptors derive from a woman aged 55-75 years with acute or convalescent COVID-19. The CDR3 runs from the conserved cysteine through the conserved F or W. Each record gives: D gene, J gene, V gene, clone size, CDR3 DNA, CDR3 protein. D genes are given only for firm matches. Only some rows state a clone size, as once, few, many or a class for expanded clones.

-,TRBJ2-1,TRBV25-1,-,TGTGCCAGCAGTGCACTTAGCTCCTACAATGAGCAGTTCTTC,CASSALSSYNEQFF
-,TRBJ1-1,TRBV28,-,TGTGCCAGCAGGGACATCGGAAGAATGAACACTGAAGCTTTCTTT,CASRDIGRMNTEAFF
-,TRBJ2-1,TRBV7-3,-,TGTGCCAGCAGATCTAGCGTCGGTGAGCAGTTCTTC,CASRSSVGEQFF
-,TRBJ1-3,TRBV27,once,TGTGCCAGCAGCCCTCTCCCCCCGCTGGGGCCTGGAAACACCATATATTTT,CASSPLPPLGPGNTIYF
TRBD2,TRBJ2-2,TRBV6-6,-,TGTGCCAGCGGCCGGGGGGGCGCCCAAACCGGGGAGCTGTTTTTT,CASGRGGAQTGELFF
TRBD2,TRBJ2-7,TRBV27,-,TGTGCCAGCAGCACTAGCGGGAGTGGAAGATCCTACGAGCAGTACTTC,CASSTSGSGRSYEQYF
-,TRBJ2-4,TRBV12-3/TRBV12-4,-,TGTGCCAGCAGTTACTTAGCCAAAAACATTCAGTACTTC,CASSYLAKNIQYF
-,TRBJ1-3,TRBV27,few,TGTGCCAGCAGTCTCTCCCCTGGAAACACCATATATTTT,CASSLSPGNTIYF
-,TRBJ2-2,TRBV7-2,few,TGTGCCAGCAGCTTAAACCCGAGGACCGGGGAGCTGTTTTTT,CASSLNPRTGELFF
-,TRBJ2-2,TRBV9,-,TGTGCCAGCAGCGGTGGGGCCTCAGGGGCCACCGGGGAGCTGTTTTTT,CASSGGASGATGELFF
-,TRBJ1-6,TRBV7-2,-,TGTGCCAGCAGCTATTACGGGACAAGGTCACCCCTCCACTTT,CASSYYGTRSPLHF
-,TRBJ1-4,TRBV11-3,-,TGTGCCAGCAGCTTCCCTTTTACGACAATTGCAACTAATGAAAAACTGTTTTTT,CASSFPFTTIATNEKLFF
-,TRBJ2-1,TRBV6-5,-,TGTGCCAGCAGTTACGTCCCAGGGGAGGGCAATGAGCAGTTCTTC,CASSYVPGEGNEQFF
-,TRBJ1-1,TRBV28,-,TGTGCCAGCAGTTTATCACCTACGGGAGAAGCTTTCTTT,CASSLSPTGEAFF
TRBD1,TRBJ2-2,TRBV4-2,-,TGTGCCAGCAGCCAAGAAGGGGAGACAGGGGGCCGTTGGACCGGGGAGCTGTTTTTT,CASSQEGETGGRWTGELFF
-,TRBJ1-5,TRBV7-8,-,TGTGCCAGCAGCTTAGTTCGGGGACAAGTAAATCAGCCCCAGCATTTT,CASSLVRGQVNQPQHF
-,TRBJ1-1,TRBV7-9,-,TGTGCCAGCAGCTTAATATCCACTGAAGCTTTCTTT,CASSLISTEAFF
-,TRBJ2-2,TRBV7-3,few,TGTGCCAGCAGCTTATGGGGTGCACAGCCATCGACTACGAGCACCGGGGAGCTGTTTTTT,CASSLWGAQPSTTSTGELFF
-,TRBJ1-6,TRBV28,-,TGTGCCAGCACCCGAGACAGTTCCCGAGATTCACCCCTCCACTTT,CASTRDSSRDSPLHF
TRBD1,TRBJ1-5,TRBV30,once,TGTGCCTGGAGGAAGGGGGCAGCGGGTCAGCCCCAGCATTTT,CAWRKGAAGQPQHF
-,TRBJ2-7,TRBV6-2/TRBV6-3,-,TGTGCCAGCAGTTCACCCGTCTTCGTCGGCGAGCAGTACTTC,CASSSPVFVGEQYF
-,TRBJ1-1,TRBV27,-,TGTGCCAGCAGTTTGGCGGGGGCGAACACTGAAGCTTTCTTT,CASSLAGANTEAFF
TRBD1,TRBJ2-7,TRBV7-8,once,TGTGCCAGCAGTGGGGACAGGGGGCGTGGGGAGCAGTACTTC,CASSGDRGRGEQYF
-,TRBJ1-1,TRBV11-3,few,TGTGCCAGCAGCTCCTCATTCGGCACTGAAGCTTTCTTT,CASSSSFGTEAFF
-,TRBJ2-3,TRBV3-1/TRBV3-2,-,TGTGCCAGCAGCCCAAGGGGCAGGGGCACAGATACGCAGTATTTT,CASSPRGRGTDTQYF
TRBD2,TRBJ2-3,TRBV19,-,TGTGCCAGTAGACCCCGGACTAGCGCAACTAGCACAGATACGCAGTATTTT,CASRPRTSATSTDTQYF
-,TRBJ1-1,TRBV6-5,-,TGTGCCAGCAGTTACGGGCGGGGGAAGGCTTTCTTT,CASSYGRGKAFF
-,TRBJ1-2,TRBV4-1,few,TGCGCCAGCAGCCAAGAGGGTGACCCGAGACTTGGCTACACCTTC,CASSQEGDPRLGYTF
-,TRBJ1-2,TRBV4-3,-,TGCGCCAGCAGCCAAGGCCGACAGGAGATGGGGGGCTACACCTTC,CASSQGRQEMGGYTF
-,TRBJ2-2,TRBV2,-,TGTGCCAGCAGTTCCTCGGGGGGCCCCTACACCGGGGAGCTGTTTTTT,CASSSSGGPYTGELFF
-,TRBJ1-1,TRBV28,-,TGTGCCAGCAGCCCCCGGGTCACTGAAGCTTTCTTT,CASSPRVTEAFF
TRBD2,TRBJ2-5,TRBV6-2/TRBV6-3,-,TGTGCCAGCAGTCCCGCGGGAGTTAGACAAGAGACCCAGTACTTC,CASSPAGVRQETQYF
TRBD1,TRBJ2-7,TRBV18,-,TGTGCCAGCTCACGGGACAGATCAGCCTACGAGCAGTACTTC,CASSRDRSAYEQYF
-,TRBJ2-1,TRBV7-6,-,TGTGCCAGCAGCTTAGTAGGGACTGAGGGCAATGAGCAGTTCTTC,CASSLVGTEGNEQFF
-,TRBJ2-2,TRBV27,few,TGTGCCAGCAGGGTAGACAGGGGAGGGATTTTGGGCACCGGGGAGCTGTTTTTT,CASRVDRGGILGTGELFF
-,TRBJ2-1,TRBV9,few,TGTGCCAGCAGCGCGGTGGGACAAGGGGGATACAATGAGCAGTTCTTC,CASSAVGQGGYNEQFF
TRBD2,TRBJ2-3,TRBV10-3,few,TGTGCCATCGGGGAGGGGCCTAGCACAGATACGCAGTATTTT,CAIGEGPSTDTQYF
-,TRBJ1-1,TRBV6-5,-,TGTGCCAGCAGTTACTCGAGAGAGGGTGCCACTGAAGCTTTCTTT,CASSYSREGATEAFF
-,TRBJ1-2,TRBV6-1,-,TGTGCCAGCAGTGAAGCAGCGGCAGTAGTGGGCTACACCTTC,CASSEAAAVVGYTF
-,TRBJ1-2,TRBV9,-,TGTGCCAGCAGCGGCGGTGGACAGAGGTCCTATGGCTACACCTTC,CASSGGGQRSYGYTF
-,TRBJ1-2,TRBV19,-,TGTGCCAGTAGTATAGGCGGAAGACTACTATATGGCTACACCTTC,CASSIGGRLLYGYTF
-,TRBJ1-1,TRBV6-2/TRBV6-3,-,TGTGCCAGCAGTTTGGGGGGGGTGGACACTGAAGCTTTCTTT,CASSLGGVDTEAFF
TRBD1,TRBJ1-3,TRBV5-1,-,TGCGCCAGCAGCCAAAGAACAGGGGGCGGTGGAAACACCATATATTTT,CASSQRTGGGGNTIYF
-,TRBJ2-1,TRBV5-1,-,TGCGCCAGCAGCCCCGTAGCGGCTAGCTCCTACAATGAGCAGTTCTTC,CASSPVAASSYNEQFF
TRBD2,TRBJ2-1,TRBV4-3,-,TGCGCCAGCAGCCAAGATATAGCGGGAGGTTACAATGAGCAGTTCTTC,CASSQDIAGGYNEQFF
TRBD2,TRBJ2-2,TRBV4-1,-,TGCGCCAGCAGCCAAGATTTGGGACTAGCGAACACCGGGGAGCTGTTTTTT,CASSQDLGLANTGELFF
-,TRBJ1-1,TRBV10-3,few,TGTGCCATCACTACCGACCCGGGCACTGAAGCTTTCTTT,CAITTDPGTEAFF
TRBD2,TRBJ2-3,TRBV19,-,TGTGCCAGTAGCCCGGGGGGGGTAAACACAGATACGCAGTATTTT,CASSPGGVNTDTQYF
-,TRBJ2-2,TRBV30,few,TGTGCCTGGAGTGGTGGAGGGAACACCGGGGAGCTGTTTTTT,CAWSGGGNTGELFF
-,TRBJ2-1,TRBV28,-,TGTGCCAGCAGCTCCGGGACACCAGCCCATTACAATGAGCAGTTCTTC,CASSSGTPAHYNEQFF
-,TRBJ1-2,TRBV30,-,TGTGCCTGGAGTCGCGCCAGGGGTACTAACTATGGCTACACCTTC,CAWSRARGTNYGYTF
TRBD1,TRBJ2-3,TRBV5-6,-,TGTGCCAGCAGCGGCGGGACAGGGGGGAGAGATACGCAGTATTTT,CASSGGTGGRDTQYF
TRBD2,TRBJ2-5,TRBV27,-,TGTGCCAGCAGTTTATTCGGGGTGGCGGGAGGTCGGGAGACCCAGTACTTC,CASSLFGVAGGRETQYF
-,TRBJ2-5,TRBV18,-,TGTGCCAGCTCAGAGACAGGCAAGGGAGAGACCCAGTACTTC,CASSETGKGETQYF
-,TRBJ2-3,TRBV3-1/TRBV3-2,-,TGTGCCAGCAGCCAAGTAGGGGCTAGCGGAAGGGGGGTAGATACGCAGTATTTT,CASSQVGASGRGVDTQYF